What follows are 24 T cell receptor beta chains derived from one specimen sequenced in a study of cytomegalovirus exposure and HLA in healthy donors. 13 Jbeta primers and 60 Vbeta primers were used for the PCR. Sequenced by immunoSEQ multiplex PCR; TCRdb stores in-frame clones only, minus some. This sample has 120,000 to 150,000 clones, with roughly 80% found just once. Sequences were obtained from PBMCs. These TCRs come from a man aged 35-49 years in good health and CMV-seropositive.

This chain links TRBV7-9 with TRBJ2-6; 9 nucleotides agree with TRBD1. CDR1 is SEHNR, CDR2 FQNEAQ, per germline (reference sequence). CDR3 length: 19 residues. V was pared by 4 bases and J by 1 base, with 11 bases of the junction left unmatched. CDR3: CASSSGQGFMRSGANVLTF. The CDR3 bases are TGTGCCAGCAGCTCCGGACAGGGGTTCATGCGATCTGGGGCCAACGTCCTGACTTTC.

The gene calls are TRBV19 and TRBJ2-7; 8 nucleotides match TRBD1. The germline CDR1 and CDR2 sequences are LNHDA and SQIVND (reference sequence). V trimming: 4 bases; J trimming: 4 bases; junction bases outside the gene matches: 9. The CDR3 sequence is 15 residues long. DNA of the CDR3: TGTGCCAGTAGTAACTACGGGACAGGCCCTTACGAGCAGTACTTC. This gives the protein CASSNYGTGPYEQYF. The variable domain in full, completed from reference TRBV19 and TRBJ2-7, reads DGGITQSPKYLFRKEGQNVTLSCEQNLNHDAMYWYRQDPGQGLRLIYYSQIVNDFQKGDIAEGYSVSREKKESFPLTVTSAQKNPTAFYLCASSNYGTGPYEQYFGPGTRLTVT.

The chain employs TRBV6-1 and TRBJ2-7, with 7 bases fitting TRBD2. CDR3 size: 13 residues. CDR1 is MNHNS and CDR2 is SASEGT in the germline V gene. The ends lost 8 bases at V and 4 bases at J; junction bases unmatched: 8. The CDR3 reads CASELRELYEQYF. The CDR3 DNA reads TGTGCCAGCGAATTGCGGGAGCTGTACGAGCAGTACTTC.

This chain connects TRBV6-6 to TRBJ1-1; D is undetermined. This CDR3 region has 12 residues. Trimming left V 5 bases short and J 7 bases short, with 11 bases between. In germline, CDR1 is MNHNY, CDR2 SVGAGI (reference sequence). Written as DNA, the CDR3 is TGTGCCAGCAGTCCGATGGCCAGTGAAGCTTTCTTT. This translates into CASSPMASEAFF.

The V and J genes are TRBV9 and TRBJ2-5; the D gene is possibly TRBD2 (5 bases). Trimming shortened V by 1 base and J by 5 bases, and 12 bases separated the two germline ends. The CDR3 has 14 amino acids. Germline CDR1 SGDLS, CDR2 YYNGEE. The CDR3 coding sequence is TGTGCCAGCAGCGTATCGGGGTCCGTGGAGACCCAGTACTTC. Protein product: CASSVSGSVETQYF.

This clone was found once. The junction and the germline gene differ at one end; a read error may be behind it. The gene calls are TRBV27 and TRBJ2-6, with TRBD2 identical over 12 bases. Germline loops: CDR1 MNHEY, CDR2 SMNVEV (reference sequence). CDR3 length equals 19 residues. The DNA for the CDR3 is TGTGCCAGCAGTTCCGGACTAGCGGGATCCAAAGCAGGGGCCAACGGCCTGACTTTC. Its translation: CASSSGLAGSKAGANGLTF.

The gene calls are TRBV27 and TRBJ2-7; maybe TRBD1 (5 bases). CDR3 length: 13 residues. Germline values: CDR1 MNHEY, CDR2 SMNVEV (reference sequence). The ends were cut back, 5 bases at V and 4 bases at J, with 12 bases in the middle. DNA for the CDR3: TGTGCCAGCAGTCCCAGGGCGGTGTACGAGCAGTACTTC. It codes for CASSPRAVYEQYF.

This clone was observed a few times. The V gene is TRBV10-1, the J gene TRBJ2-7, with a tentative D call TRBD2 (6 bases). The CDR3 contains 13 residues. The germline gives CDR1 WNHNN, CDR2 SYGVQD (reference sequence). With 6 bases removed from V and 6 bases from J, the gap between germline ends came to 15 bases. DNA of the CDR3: TGCGCCAGCAGCGCCCGGGGGTTGGCCGAGCAGTACTTC. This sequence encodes CASSARGLAEQYF.

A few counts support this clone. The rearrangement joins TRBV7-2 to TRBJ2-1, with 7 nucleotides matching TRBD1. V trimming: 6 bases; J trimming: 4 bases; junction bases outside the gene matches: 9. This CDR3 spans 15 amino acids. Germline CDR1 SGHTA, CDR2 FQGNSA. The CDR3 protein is CASRQTGTDYNEQFF. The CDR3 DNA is TGTGCCAGCAGACAGACCGGGACAGATTACAATGAGCAGTTCTTC. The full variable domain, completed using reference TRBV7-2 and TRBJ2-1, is GAGVSQSPSNKVTEKGKDVELRCDPISGHTALYWYRQSLGQGLEFLIYFQGNSAPDKSGLPSDRFSAERTGGSVSTLTIQRTQQEDSAVYLCASRQTGTDYNEQFFGPGTRLTVL.

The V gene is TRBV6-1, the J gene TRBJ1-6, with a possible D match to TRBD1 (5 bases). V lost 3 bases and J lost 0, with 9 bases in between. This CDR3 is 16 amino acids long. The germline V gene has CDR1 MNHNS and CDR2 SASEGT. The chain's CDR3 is CASSDLTDSYNSPLHF. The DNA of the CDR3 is TGTGCCAGCAGTGATCTGACAGACTCCTATAATTCACCCCTCCACTTT.

The CDR3 loop reads CSALPDRLNTEAFF. In nucleotides, the CDR3 is TGCAGCGCCCTCCCGGACAGGCTGAACACTGAAGCTTTCTTT. This chain links TRBV29-1 with TRBJ1-1; 7 positions agree with TRBD1. The CDR3 has 14 amino acids. Trimming took 7 bases from V and 0 from J; bases not matched to a gene: 8. Germline-derived CDR1 and CDR2 are SQVTM and ANQGSEA.

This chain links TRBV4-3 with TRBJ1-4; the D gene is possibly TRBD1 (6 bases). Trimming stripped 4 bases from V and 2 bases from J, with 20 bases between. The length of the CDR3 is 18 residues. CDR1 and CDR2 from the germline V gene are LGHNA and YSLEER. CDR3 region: CASSRGLRGLGTNEKLFF. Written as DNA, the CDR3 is TGCGCCAGCAGCCGCGGTCTGAGGGGGTTGGGCACTAATGAAAAACTGTTTTTT.

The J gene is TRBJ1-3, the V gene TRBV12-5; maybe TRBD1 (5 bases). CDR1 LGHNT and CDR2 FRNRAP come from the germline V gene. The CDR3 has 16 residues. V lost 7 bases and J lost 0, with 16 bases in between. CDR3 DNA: TGTGCTAGTGCCGGACGGGGGGTTCTCTCTGGAAACACCATATATTTT. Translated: CASAGRGVLSGNTIYF. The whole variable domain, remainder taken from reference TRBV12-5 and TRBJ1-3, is DARVTQTPRHKVTEMGQEVTMRCQPILGHNTVFWYRQTMMQGLELLAYFRNRAPLDDSGMPKDRFSAEMPDATLATLKIQPSEPRDSAVYFCASAGRGVLSGNTIYFGEGSWLTVV.

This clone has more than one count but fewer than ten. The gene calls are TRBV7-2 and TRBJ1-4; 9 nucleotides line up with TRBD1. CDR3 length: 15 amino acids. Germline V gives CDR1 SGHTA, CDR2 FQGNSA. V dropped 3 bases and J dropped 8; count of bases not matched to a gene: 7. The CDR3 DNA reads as TGTGCCAGCAGCTTTCGGACAGGGGATCGGGAAAAACTGTTTTTT. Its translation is CASSFRTGDREKLFF.

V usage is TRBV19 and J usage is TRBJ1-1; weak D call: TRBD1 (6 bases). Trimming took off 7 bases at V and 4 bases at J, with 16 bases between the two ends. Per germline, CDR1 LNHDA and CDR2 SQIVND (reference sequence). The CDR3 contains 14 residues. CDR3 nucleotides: TGTGCCAGTAAAACAGGGAGAGAGGGCACTGAAGCTTTCTTT. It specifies CASKTGREGTEAFF.

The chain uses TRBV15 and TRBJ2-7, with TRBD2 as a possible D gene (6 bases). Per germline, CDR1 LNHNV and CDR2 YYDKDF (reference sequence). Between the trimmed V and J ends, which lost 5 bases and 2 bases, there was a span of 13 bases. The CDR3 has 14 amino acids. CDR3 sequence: CATSRDSTTYEQYF. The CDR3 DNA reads TGTGCCACCAGCCGGGACTCTACAACCTACGAGCAGTACTTC.

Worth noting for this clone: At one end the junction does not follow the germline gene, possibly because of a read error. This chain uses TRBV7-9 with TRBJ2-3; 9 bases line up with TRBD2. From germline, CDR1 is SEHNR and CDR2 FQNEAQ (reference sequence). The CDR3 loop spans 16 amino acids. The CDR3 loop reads CSSSGGAGGFTDTQYF. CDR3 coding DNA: TGTTCCAGCAGCGGCGGGGCGGGAGGGTTCACAGATACGCAGTATTTT.

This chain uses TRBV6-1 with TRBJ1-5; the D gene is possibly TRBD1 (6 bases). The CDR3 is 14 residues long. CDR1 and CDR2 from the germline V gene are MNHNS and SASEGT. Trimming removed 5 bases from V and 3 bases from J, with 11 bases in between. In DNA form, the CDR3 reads TGTGCCAGCAGTAAACAGGGTTACAATCAGCCCCAGCATTTT. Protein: CASSKQGYNQPQHF.

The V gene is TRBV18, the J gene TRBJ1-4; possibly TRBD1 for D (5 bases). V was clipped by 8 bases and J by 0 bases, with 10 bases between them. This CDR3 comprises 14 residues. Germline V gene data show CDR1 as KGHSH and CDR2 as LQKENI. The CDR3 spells CASTDRATNEKLFF. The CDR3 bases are TGTGCCAGCACCGACAGAGCAACTAATGAAAAACTGTTTTTT. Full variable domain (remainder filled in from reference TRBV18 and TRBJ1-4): NAGVMQNPRHLVRRRGQEARLRCSPMKGHSHVYWYRQLPEEGLKFMVYLQKENIIDESGMPKERFSAEFPKEGPSILRIQQVVRGDSAAYFCASTDRATNEKLFFGSGTQLSVL.

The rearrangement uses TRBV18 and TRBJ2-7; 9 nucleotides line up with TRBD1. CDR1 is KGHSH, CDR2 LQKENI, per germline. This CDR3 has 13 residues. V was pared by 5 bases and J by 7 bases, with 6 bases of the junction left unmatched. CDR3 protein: CASSSDRGREQYF. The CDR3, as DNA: TGTGCCAGCTCATCGGACAGGGGCCGGGAGCAGTACTTC.

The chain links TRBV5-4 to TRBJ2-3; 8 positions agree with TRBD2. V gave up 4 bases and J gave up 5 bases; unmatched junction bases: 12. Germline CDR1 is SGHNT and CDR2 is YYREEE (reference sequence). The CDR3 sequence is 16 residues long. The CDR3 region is CASSLRREGPKDTQYF. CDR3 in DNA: TGTGCCAGCAGCCTCCGCCGGGAGGGCCCGAAAGATACGCAGTATTTT.

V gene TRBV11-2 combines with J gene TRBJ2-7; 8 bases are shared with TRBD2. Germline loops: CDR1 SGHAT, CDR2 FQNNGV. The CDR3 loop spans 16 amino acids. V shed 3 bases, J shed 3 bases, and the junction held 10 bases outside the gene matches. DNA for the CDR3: TGTGCCAGCAGCTTGGCCTTAGCGGGATCAAACTACGAGCAGTACTTC. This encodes CASSLALAGSNYEQYF.

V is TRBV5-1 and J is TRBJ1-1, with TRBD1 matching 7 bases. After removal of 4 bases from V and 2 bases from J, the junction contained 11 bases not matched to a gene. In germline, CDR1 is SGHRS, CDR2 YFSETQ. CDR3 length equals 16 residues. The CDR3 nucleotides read TGCGCCAGCAGCCGTCTGGACAGGCCAGATAACACTGAAGCTTTCTTT. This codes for CASSRLDRPDNTEAFF.

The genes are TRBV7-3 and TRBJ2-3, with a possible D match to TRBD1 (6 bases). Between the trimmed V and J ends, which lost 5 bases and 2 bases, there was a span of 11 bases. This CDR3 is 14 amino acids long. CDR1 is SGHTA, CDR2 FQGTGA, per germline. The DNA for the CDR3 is TGTGCCAGCAGCCCCGGACAGTCCACAGATACGCAGTATTTT. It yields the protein CASSPGQSTDTQYF.